The source of this T cell receptor beta chain is a study of cytomegalovirus exposure and HLA in healthy donors listed by TCRdb under 2017. Study-level background: An earlier analysis of under 600 of the donors reported 250 to 300 Gb of sequence data and 100 million to 130 million unique TCR beta sequences from roughly 180 million T cells. An early release covering over 500 HLA-typed donors comprised 250 to 350 gigabases of sequencing data and around 80 million unique TCR sequences. HLA typing covered class I and class II loci at four-digit resolution. The later analysis used no new phenotypic data to find candidate immune exposures, relying instead on TCR beta sequences and their occurrence across donors. Along with the approximately 620-subject first cohort, a separate validation cohort of over a hundred different subjects was used. The genetic ancestry cluster associated with self-reported Caucasian donors included roughly 84% of the approximately 400 genotyped donors. A handful of DR-DQ haplotypes were handled as single units for association and clustering because linkage in the cohort was strong. Using immunosequencing, the study profiled T cell repertoires from about 610 subjects and related those repertoires to cytomegalovirus serostatus. Donor age, sex, ethnicity and CMV serostatus were compiled together with the repertoire data. The number of typed donors differed by locus: about 620-640 for A, B, C, DRB1 and DQB1; 500 to 550 for DQA1; roughly 600 for DPA1; and roughly 450 for DPB1. The study aimed to test whether cataloging public T cell receptors could reveal signatures of past pathogen exposure. A later genetic analysis used genome-wide SNP genotypes for about 60% of the roughly 700 donors, treating that subset as a discovery cohort. An earlier analysis of several hundred of the donors used high-throughput TCR beta sequencing to judge whether each TCR beta V gene segment behaved as functional or pseudogenic. A later analysis re-examined previously published TCR beta repertoires from hundreds of donors and added high-resolution HLA genotyping to investigate patterns of TCR occurrence. Among 300 to 450 genotyped donors of the cohort, an average of about 240,000 unique TCR beta nucleotide sequences were sequenced per donor, around 18% of them non-productive. Every discovery cohort repertoire had been produced on one sequencing platform. High-throughput TCR immunosequencing, statistical association of individual TCRs with disease status, and machine learning were combined to predict cytomegalovirus infection status. General findings and caveats noted by the study authors: A later analysis associated 16,951 TCR beta sequences with specific HLA alleles at a false discovery rate of 0.05. V-gene and J-gene trimming of TCR beta chains was associated with a missense DCLRE1C variant in a later genetic analysis, and the association was replicated in an independent cohort. A further reported finding was that TCR beta sequences accurately predicted the HLA-A and HLA-B alleles for most subjects in the first cohort. In a later analysis, HLA-associated TCR beta chains were found to be more clonally expanded and to have lower generation probabilities than equally common non-associated chains. Linkage disequilibrium might explain the correlated functional status among segregating V segments, but an unknown experimental factor could not be excluded. In a later analysis, most CMV-associated TCR beta chains were found to appear HLA-restricted, with HLA associations seemingly driven largely by CMV exposure. A group of highly shared sequence variants was considered likely to be a technical artifact of the sequencing pipeline. Across donors, most TCR sequences were observed very rarely, whereas some public TCRs were present in many individuals. Because HLA typing was missing for some donors at each locus, association tests included only the typed subset. Broadly in line with IMGT annotations, most TCR beta V segments showed up in productive rearrangements about 90% or about 30% of the time in an earlier analysis of 587 of the donors. The only immune exposure information available for the cohort was CMV serostatus. The earlier analysis of 587 of the donors excluded roughly 16 rarely observed V segments, including chromosome 9 orphons, because counts were too low. In a later analysis, several top co-occurrence clusters were reported to appear linked to parvovirus B19, influenza, CMV and Epstein-Barr virus. In vitro tests confirmed that a few of the cytomegalovirus-associated TCR beta chains recognize cytomegalovirus antigens. Some IMGT-functional V segments, including TRBV6-2 and TRBV6-3, could not be distinguished by the 87-base-pair reads and were therefore excluded. In a later analysis, TCR association rates were found to vary across HLA loci, with the most associated TCRs seen for DRB1 alleles and the fewest for HLA-C alleles. Presence/absence analyses assumed roughly uniform sequencing depth across donors, an assumption that may not hold. Assigning TCR associations to individual alleles was difficult when HLA alleles, especially DR and DQ, strongly co-occurred. Only TCR beta chains were sequenced in this cohort, and the absence of alpha or paired-chain data limited detectable features. In a later genetic analysis, fewer N-insertions in productive TCRs were reported among donors in an Asian-associated ancestry cluster than the approximately 630-donor mean. The authors suggested that the approach could potentially be generalized to other disease states and immunological phenotypes. The study listed 164 TCR beta chains as associated with cytomegalovirus. The classifier was reported to diagnose cytomegalovirus status with high specificity and sensitivity in both the original and validation cohorts.

Regarding this clone: The specificity of this receptor is unknown. No base-level quality is on record; no much larger clone is a single base apart.

Receptor libraries were prepared by the immunoSEQ multiplex PCR assay. For the multiplex PCR, a mixture combining 60 forward primers for TCR Vbeta segments and 13 reverse primers for TCR Jbeta segments was used. A multiplex PCR assay on genomic DNA amplified the CDR3 region of rearranged TCR beta genes. The Illumina HiSeq System was used to sequence the amplified TCR beta libraries as 87-base-pair reads. The source study handled its data this way. A later analysis counted tens of millions of unique TCR beta chains across the 650 to 800 repertoires, and roughly 9.9 million of these chains were shared by at least two donors. To remove PCR and sequencing errors, raw reads were error-corrected and collapsed into unique sequences using a nearest-neighbor algorithm that merged closely related sequences. CDR3 sequences were aligned to IMGT reference sequences to assign V, D and J gene segments. For a sequence to be retained, a match of at least six nucleotides to both a V gene segment and a J gene segment was required. A rearrangement counted as productive if the CDR3 had no stop codons and remained in frame with V and J, and every other rearrangement counted as non-productive. Following IMGT convention, CDR3 was defined as the stretch from the second conserved V-encoded cysteine up to the conserved J-encoded phenylalanine. The earlier analysis of more than 450 of the donors excluded sequences that lacked an unambiguous match to a single V gene segment. An earlier analysis of just under 600 of the donors called V segments functional above 56.7% productive rearrangements and segregating when the between-donor standard deviation exceeded 5%. A statistical classification framework was built for diagnosing cytomegalovirus status from the catalog of TCR beta chain sequences. V and J gene assignment, in a later analysis, came from comparing TCR nucleotide sequences with IMGT/GENE-DB human TR gene sequences. A later analysis assigned CDR3 sequences and most-parsimonious VDJ recombination scenarios with the TCRdist pipeline. In a later analysis, each TCR beta chain was defined by its CDR3 amino acid sequence together with its V-gene family, and reads lacking a unique V-gene family were excluded. In a later analysis, around 600 highly shared, low-generation-probability nucleotide sequences were removed to address suspected cross-contamination and a sequencing artifact. In a later analysis, a clonal expansion index for each public chain was calculated from normalized within-repertoire ranks of inferred template counts. In a later analysis, generation probabilities were computed with a VDJ recombination model fitted to out-of-frame rearrangements, and the resulting probabilities were checked against IGoR. Hypergeometric tests were used in a later analysis to score TCR-TCR, TCR-HLA and TCR-CMV co-occurrence, with a repertoire-size bias correction applied to the TCR pairs. In a later analysis, false discovery rates were estimated by permuting HLA or CMV assignments 20 times. In a later analysis, co-occurring TCRs were grouped using DBSCAN, and TCRdist sequence similarity was added for clustering within HLA-allele-positive subsets. Repertoires with fewer than 30,000 or more than 120,000 public chains were left out of co-occurrence clustering, as were five repertoires with anomalous nucleotide sharing. TCRdb carries this immuneACCESS record with in-frame sequences only. Its versions omit some clonotypes, under half of them owing to an unresolved V gene in the studies checked, with the rest unexplained. The D gene and trimming were derived from the DNA, and the V and J assignments and clone size from that table. The sample table shows about 55,000 clones, and approximately 71% are seen once. The ten biggest clones cover roughly 36% of the sample.

The cohort was made up of roughly 670 healthy bone marrow donors. At the time of sampling, every cohort member was nominally healthy, though immune exposures that went unrecorded were likely present. The donor tested CMV seropositive, placing the donor among the 250 to 350 seropositive members of the cohort. Every donor gave a peripheral blood sample, and the peripheral blood mononuclear cells from that sample were used for TCR beta sequencing. The Qiagen DNeasy Blood Extraction Kit was used to extract genomic DNA from the blood cell samples. V is clipped by 0 bases and J by 3 bases, and the sequence between their germline boundaries is 18 bases long. CDR1 and CDR2 (LGHNA, YNFKEQ) derive from the germline V gene. The CDR3 spans 18 residues, from the cysteine through the phenylalanine. Solely the CDR3 DNA is kept, with 54 bases framed from the first base.

The TCR originated in a man between 35 and 55 years old in good health and CMV-seropositive. The chain was built from TRBV4-2 and TRBJ2-1; the D gene is perhaps TRBD2, from 7 matching bases. Sequencing input: PBMCs. The nucleotide sequence reads as follows: TGTGCCAGCAGCCAAGAGTTTTCCGGGGGGCCTCTCTACAATGAGCAGTTCTTC. Its protein product is CASSQEFSGGPLYNEQFF.